This T cell receptor (beta chain) was captured by sequencing in a study of blood T cell repertoires in COVID-19. Study as a whole: Whether acute or convalescent, the COVID-19 samples came from the United States, Italy and Spain. T cells, B-cell-depleted T cells, or PBMCs provided the cDNA or gDNA that served as material.

In the authors' workflow: Scientists estimated how many nucleated cells there were by amplifying reference gene primers. Repertoires were generated with immunoSEQ multiplex PCR, while TCRdb's copy carries only in-frame clones and drops some. The V and J calls and clone size are taken from that table; D and trimming were inferred from the DNA. Counted here are hundreds of thousands of clones, around 85% occurring once; the ten biggest clones make up approximately 2.8%. The germline V gene encodes CDR1 SGHNT and CDR2 YYREEE (reference sequence). J gave up 0 bases and V 3 bases, and 6 bases lay outside the gene matches. CDR3 length: 16 residues. Participants came from roughly 24 US areas, aged roughly 18 to 89 years.

Sequences were obtained from PBMCs or T cells enriched from blood (not recorded which). The rearrangement uses TRBV5-4 and TRBJ2-1, with 7 bases matching TRBD2. The receptor was derived from a woman between 45 and 60 years old in a cohort exposed to, infected with or recovered from COVID-19 (not recorded which). CDR3 amino acids: CASSSKAGSSYNEQFF. CDR3 DNA: TGTGCCAGCAGCTCAAAAGCGGGGAGCTCCTACAATGAGCAGTTCTTC.